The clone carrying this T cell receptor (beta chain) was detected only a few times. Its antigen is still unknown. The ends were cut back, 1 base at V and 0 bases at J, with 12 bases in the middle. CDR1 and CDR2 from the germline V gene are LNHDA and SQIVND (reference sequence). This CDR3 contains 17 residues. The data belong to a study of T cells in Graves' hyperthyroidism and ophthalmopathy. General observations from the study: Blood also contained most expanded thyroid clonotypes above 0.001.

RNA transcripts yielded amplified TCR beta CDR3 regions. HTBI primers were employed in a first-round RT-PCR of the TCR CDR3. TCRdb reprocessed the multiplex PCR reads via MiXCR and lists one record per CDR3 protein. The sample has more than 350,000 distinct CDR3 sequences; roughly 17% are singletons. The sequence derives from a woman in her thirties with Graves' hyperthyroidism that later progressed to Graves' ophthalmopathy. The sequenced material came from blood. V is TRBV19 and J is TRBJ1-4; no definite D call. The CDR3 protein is CASSIGHDNATNEKLFF. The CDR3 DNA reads TGTGCCAGTAGTATAGGGCATGACAATGCAACTAATGAAAAACTGTTTTTT.